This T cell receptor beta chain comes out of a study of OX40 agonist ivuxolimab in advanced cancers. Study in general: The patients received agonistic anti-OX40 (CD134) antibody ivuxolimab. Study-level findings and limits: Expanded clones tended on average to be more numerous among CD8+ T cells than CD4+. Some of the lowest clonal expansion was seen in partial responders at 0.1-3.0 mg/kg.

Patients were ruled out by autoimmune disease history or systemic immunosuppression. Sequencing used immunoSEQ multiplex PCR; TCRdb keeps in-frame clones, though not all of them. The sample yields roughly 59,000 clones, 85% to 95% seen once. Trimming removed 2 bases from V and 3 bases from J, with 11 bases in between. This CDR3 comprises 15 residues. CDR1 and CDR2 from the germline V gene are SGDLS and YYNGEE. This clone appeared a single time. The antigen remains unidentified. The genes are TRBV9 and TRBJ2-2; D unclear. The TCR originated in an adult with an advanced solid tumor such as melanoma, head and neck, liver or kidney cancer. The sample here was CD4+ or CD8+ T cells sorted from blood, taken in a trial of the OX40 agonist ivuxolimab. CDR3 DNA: TGTGCCAGCAGCGTGGAGACTCCATACACCGGGGAGCTGTTTTTT. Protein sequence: CASSVETPYTGELFF.